One and the same sample provided the 32 T cell receptor beta chains below, sequenced in a study of CD8 T cells in Susac syndrome. Random-hexamer reverse transcription was applied to roughly 0.45 to 1 ug RNA. TCRdb redid the calling of the immunoSEQ multiplex PCR reads with MiXCR, one entry per CDR3 protein. Here the sample spans 150,000 to 190,000 distinct CDR3 sequences, less than 97% being singletons. The specimen sequenced was CD8+ T cells from PBMCs. The origin of the receptors is a human donor with multiple sclerosis.

The rearrangement links TRBV11-3 to TRBJ2-3; D is undetermined. V lost 4 bases, J lost 2 bases, and 7 bases lay in between. The CDR3 length is 13 residues. Germline CDR1 and CDR2: SGHNT and YENEEA. The CDR3 here is CASSSRHTDTQYF. The CDR3 DNA sequence: TGTGCCAGCAGCTCCCGACACACAGATACGCAGTATTTT.

The chain couples TRBV25-1 to TRBJ2-3, with 10 bases aligning to TRBD2. The germline CDR1 and CDR2 sequences are MGHDK and SYGVNS. The V and J ends lost 6 bases and 1 base, in that order; junction bases with no gene match: 1. This CDR3 comprises 14 residues. Here the CDR3 DNA reads TGTGCCAGCAGAGGGACTAGCGGCACAGATACGCAGTATTTT. Translating it yields CASRGTSGTDTQYF.

This rearrangement joins TRBV19 to TRBJ1-5, with D maybe TRBD1 (6 bases). V was clipped by 6 bases and J by 6 bases, with 15 bases between them. The V gene's germline CDR1 is LNHDA and CDR2 SQIVND (reference sequence). The CDR3 covers 14 residues. The CDR3 nucleotides read TGTGCCAGTAGAATAACAGGGTCCCCTCAGCCCCAGCATTTT. Its translation: CASRITGSPQPQHF.

The genes are TRBV20-1 and TRBJ1-2, with D perhaps matching TRBD1 (6 bases). The germline V and J ends were trimmed by 3 bases and 3 bases, with 11 bases remaining between them. The CDR3 sequence is 13 residues long. Germline values: CDR1 DFQATT, CDR2 SNEGSKA (reference sequence). As DNA, the CDR3 is TGCAGTGCTAGCCGGGACACCTACTATGGCTACACCTTC. Its protein is CSASRDTYYGYTF.

This clonotype appeared once. The rearrangement uses TRBV29-1 and TRBJ1-2, with D perhaps matching TRBD1 (5 bases). The length of the CDR3 is 12 residues. Trimming left V 8 bases short and J 3 bases short, with 13 bases between. Germline V lookup: CDR1 SQVTM, CDR2 ANQGSEA. CDR3 loop: CSIRGEDYGYTF. The CDR3 DNA follows: TGCAGCATTCGGGGGGAAGACTATGGCTACACCTTC.

This chain connects TRBV3-1 to TRBJ2-2; D possibly corresponds to TRBD1 (6 bases). The germline V gene encodes CDR1 LGHDT and CDR2 YNNKEL (reference sequence). Trimming pared 4 bases from V and 0 bases from J, leaving 24 bases between. This CDR3 has 20 amino acids. The CDR3 reads CASSPGRDISLGSNTGELFF. The CDR3 nucleotides are TGTGCCAGCAGCCCGGGCCGGGACATATCTTTAGGATCGAACACCGGGGAGCTGTTTTTT. The variable domain in full, completed from reference TRBV3-1 and TRBJ2-2, reads DTAVSQTPKYLVTQMGNDKSIKCEQNLGHDTMYWYKQDSKKFLKIMFSYNNKELIINETVPNRFSPKSPDKAHLNLHINSLELGDSAVYFCASSPGRDISLGSNTGELFFGEGSRLTVL.

CDR3 residues: CASSQGGALLAGPLNNTEAFF. DNA for the CDR3: TGCGCCAGCAGTCAAGGGGGGGCGCTTCTGGCAGGTCCTCTTAACAACACTGAAGCTTTCTTT. The chain recombines TRBV23-1 with TRBJ1-1, with a possible D match to TRBD1 (6 bases). TRBV23-1 is classed as an ORF, of uncertain function. Trimming cost V 2 bases and J 2 bases, with 30 bases left between them. This CDR3 has 21 amino acids.

The chain carries TRBV9 and TRBJ2-3, with 9 bases aligning to TRBD1. The V gene's germline CDR1 is SGDLS and CDR2 YYNGEE. Trimming took 4 bases from V and 4 from J; bases not matched to a gene: 7. CDR3 size: 15 residues. As DNA, the CDR3 is TGTGCCAGCAGCACAGAGGGACAGGGTGCAGATACGCAGTATTTT. Its protein is CASSTEGQGADTQYF.

The chain links TRBV23-1 to TRBJ1-5; 9 bases fit TRBD1. TRBV23-1 is an ORF, with its function uncertain. CDR3 length equals 17 residues. J lost 9 bases, V lost 2 bases, and 14 bases had no gene match. CDR3 in DNA: TGCGCCAGCAGTCAACGCCCGGGACAGGGAGTCCTATCGCCCCAGCATTTT. This encodes CASSQRPGQGVLSPQHF.

The chain couples TRBV27 to TRBJ2-7; D is perhaps TRBD2 (5 bases). Trimming stripped 2 bases from V and 5 bases from J, with 16 bases between. Per germline, CDR1 MNHEY and CDR2 SMNVEV (reference sequence). The CDR3 runs 15 residues. CDR3 coding DNA: TGTGCCAGCAGTTTAACGGTGGGCGGGCTCGACGAGCAGTACTTC. This codes for CASSLTVGGLDEQYF.

J is TRBJ2-2 and V is TRBV14, with a possible D match to TRBD2 (5 bases). V was shortened by 0 bases and J by 2 bases, with 10 bases between the two germline ends. The V gene's germline CDR1 is SGHDN and CDR2 FVKESK. This CDR3 contains 16 residues. CDR3 amino acids: CASSQDGGRNTGELFF. The CDR3 nucleotides read TGTGCCAGCAGCCAAGATGGAGGTAGAAACACCGGGGAGCTGTTTTTT.

V is TRBV2 and J is TRBJ1-1; 8 bases line up with TRBD1. With V trimmed by 6 bases and J by 4 bases, 10 bases remained unmatched. This CDR3 is 15 amino acids long. CDR1 and CDR2 from the germline V gene are SNHLY and FYNNEI. CDR3 bases: TGTGCCAGCAGGGCTCTCTTCGGACAGGGCACTGAAGCTTTCTTT. This gives the protein CASRALFGQGTEAFF.

V gene TRBV30 combines with J gene TRBJ2-7; D tentatively fits TRBD1 or TRBD2 (5 bases each). This CDR3 is 16 amino acids long. Trimming removed 3 bases at V and 1 base at J, with 19 bases between. Germline-derived CDR1 and CDR2 are GTSNPN and SVGIG (reference sequence). CDR3 bases: TGTGCCTGGAGGCGTTCCTTCCGGGACGGATCCTACGAGCAGTACTTC. Translating gives CAWRRSFRDGSYEQYF.

The V and J genes are TRBV11-2 and TRBJ2-3; D is tentatively TRBD1 or TRBD2 (5 bases each). This CDR3 has 15 amino acids. V gave up 5 bases and J gave up 0 bases, with 12 bases separating them. From germline, CDR1 is SGHAT and CDR2 FQNNGV. Here the CDR3 reads CASSPGTLSTDTQYF. The CDR3 nucleotides are TGTGCCAGCAGCCCCGGGACGCTAAGCACAGATACGCAGTATTTT. The complete variable domain, with remaining parts taken from reference TRBV11-2 and TRBJ2-3, reads EAGVAQSPRYKIIEKRQSVAFWCNPISGHATLYWYQQILGQGPKLLIQFQNNGVVDDSQLPKDRFSAERLKGVDSTLKIQPAKLEDSAVYLCASSPGTLSTDTQYFGPGTRLTVL.

The chain carries TRBV11-2 and TRBJ1-2; TRBD1 aligns across 9 bases. V was clipped by 3 bases and J by 2 bases; unmatched bases: 1. The germline gives CDR1 SGHAT, CDR2 FQNNGV. The CDR3 sequence is 14 residues long. CDR3 sequence (DNA): TGTGCCAGCAGCTTCGGGACAGGGAACTATGGCTACACCTTC. Encoded protein: CASSFGTGNYGYTF.

V is TRBV15 and J is TRBJ2-7, with D possibly called TRBD1 or TRBD2 (6 bases each). The V end was cut by 4 bases, the J end by 5 bases, with 12 bases between. The germline CDR1 and CDR2 sequences are LNHNV and YYDKDF (reference sequence). This CDR3 has 13 amino acids. CDR3 protein: CATSIGGGNEQYF. The CDR3 bases are TGTGCCACCAGCATAGGAGGGGGAAACGAGCAGTACTTC. Complete variable domain (other parts from reference TRBV15 and TRBJ2-7): DAMVIQNPRYQVTQFGKPVTLSCSQTLNHNVMYWYQQKSSQAPKLLFHYYDKDFNNEADTPDNFQSRRPNTSFCFLDIRSPGLGDTAMYLCATSIGGGNEQYFGPGTRLTVT.

The chain joins TRBV7-6 to TRBJ1-2; D is undetermined. The CDR3 contains 13 residues. V gave up 1 base and J gave up 5 bases, with 8 bases separating them. Germline values: CDR1 SGHVS, CDR2 FNYEAQ. CDR3: CASSLDETYGYTF. The CDR3 DNA reads TGTGCCAGCAGCTTAGATGAGACGTATGGCTACACCTTC.

This sequence joins TRBV30 and TRBJ1-4, with TRBD1 matching 12 bases. CDR1 GTSNPN and CDR2 SVGIG come from the germline V gene (reference sequence). The V segment lost 2 bases and the J segment 8 bases; nucleotides outside the gene matches: 9. CDR3 size: 16 residues. CDR3 region: CAWSFGTGGREEKLFF. The CDR3 region has the DNA TGTGCCTGGAGTTTCGGGACAGGGGGCCGGGAGGAAAAACTGTTTTTT.

This rearrangement joins TRBV27 to TRBJ1-5; D is ambiguous. CDR3 size: 15 residues. The V gene's germline CDR1 is MNHEY and CDR2 SMNVEV (reference sequence). V was shortened by 2 bases and J by 0 bases, with 8 bases between the two germline ends. CDR3 residues: CASSLTHNSNQPQHF. The CDR3 DNA reads TGTGCCAGCAGTTTAACACACAATAGCAATCAGCCCCAGCATTTT.

This clonotype was seen a handful of times. The J gene is TRBJ2-7, the V gene TRBV6-5; D gene ambiguous. Germline assignment: CDR1 MNHEY and CDR2 SVGAGI. CDR3 length: 11 amino acids. V was pared by 0 bases and J by 7 bases, with 4 bases between. The CDR3 DNA reads TGTGCCAGCAGTTACTCGGGGGAGCAGTACTTC. Its protein is CASSYSGEQYF.

The V and J genes are TRBV29-1 and TRBJ2-5, with 10 bases fitting TRBD2. Trimming at V came to 0 bases and at J to 0 bases, leaving 10 bases not matched to a gene. The length of the CDR3 is 18 residues. Per germline, CDR1 SQVTM and CDR2 ANQGSEA. DNA of the CDR3: TGCAGCGTTGAAGATCGACTAGCGGGCCGCTGGTACCAAGAGACCCAGTACTTC. It yields the protein CSVEDRLAGRWYQETQYF.

The chain couples TRBV6-5 to TRBJ2-6, with D hard to call. CDR1 MNHEY and CDR2 SVGAGI come from the germline V gene. The V end was cut by 7 bases, the J end by 3 bases, with 7 bases between. This CDR3 is built from 13 residues. The CDR3 coding sequence is TGTGCCAGCACTCTCTTTGGGGCCAACGTCCTGACTTTC. It encodes CASTLFGANVLTF.

This clonotype was detected a few times. The rearrangement uses TRBV30 and TRBJ2-7, with D perhaps assigned TRBD1 or TRBD2 (5 bases each). Trimming pared 5 bases from V and 2 bases from J, leaving 13 bases between. Germline CDR1 and CDR2: GTSNPN and SVGIG (reference sequence). This CDR3 region has 13 residues. CDR3 loop: CAWGGVFPYEQYF. The CDR3 nucleotides read TGTGCCTGGGGGGGAGTTTTCCCCTACGAGCAGTACTTC.

The rearrangement joins TRBV27 to TRBJ2-3; the D gene is possibly TRBD1 (5 bases). In germline, CDR1 is MNHEY, CDR2 SMNVEV (reference sequence). Trimming removed 3 bases at V and 4 bases at J, with 8 bases between. The CDR3 covers 13 residues. The CDR3 DNA reads as TGTGCCAGCAGTTTCAGGGAATCAGATACGCAGTATTTT. This sequence encodes CASSFRESDTQYF.

CDR3 nucleotide sequence: TGTGCCAGCAGCTTAACGGGGGACCCCTCCTACAATGAGCAGTTCTTC. As protein: CASSLTGDPSYNEQFF. The chain carries TRBV9 and TRBJ2-1, with D tentatively TRBD2 (6 bases). V was shortened by 4 bases and J by 0 bases, with 14 bases between the two germline ends. The CDR3 length is 16 residues. Germline-derived CDR1 and CDR2 are SGDLS and YYNGEE.

The gene calls are TRBV11-3 and TRBJ1-2, with 9 bases that match TRBD1. This CDR3 is 16 amino acids long. CDR1 is SGHNT and CDR2 is YENEEA in the germline V gene. V was clipped by 4 bases and J by 4 bases; unmatched bases: 10. CDR3: CASSSDRGVGAYGYTF. The CDR3 DNA reads as TGTGCCAGCAGCTCGGACAGGGGTGTCGGGGCCTATGGCTACACCTTC.

In DNA, the CDR3 is TGTGCCAGCTCACCACTGGAGGCAGGGACCTACGAGCAGTACTTC. This translates into CASSPLEAGTYEQYF. J is TRBJ2-1 and V is TRBV18; D is possibly TRBD1 or TRBD2 (5 bases each). The DNA end favors TRBJ2-7, so the J call may be wrong. The CDR3 runs 15 residues. CDR1 KGHSH and CDR2 LQKENI come from the germline V gene.

This chain links TRBV19 with TRBJ1-2; weak D call: TRBD1 (5 bases). Germline CDR1 LNHDA, CDR2 SQIVND (reference sequence). The CDR3 length is 19 residues. V dropped 1 base and J dropped 3 bases, with 24 bases sitting between them. CDR3 sequence (DNA): TGTGCCAGTAGTATAGCCCCAGGGAGAGGAGACGATCGGGACTATGGCTACACCTTC. Translated: CASSIAPGRGDDRDYGYTF.

The genes are TRBV10-3 and TRBJ2-2, with TRBD2 identical over 8 bases. The junction had 6 bases not matched to a gene; V was cut back by 6 bases and J by 0 bases. Germline CDR1 reads ENHRY; CDR2 reads SYGVKD. The CDR3 runs 16 residues. The CDR3 nucleotides are TGTGCCATCAGCTTTAGCGGGGCCACGAACACCGGGGAGCTGTTTTTT. Translating it yields CAISFSGATNTGELFF.

The J gene is TRBJ2-1, the V gene TRBV24-1; the D call may be TRBD1 or TRBD2 (5 bases each). The CDR3 runs 12 residues. The germline gives CDR1 KGHDR, CDR2 SFDVKD. Trimming stripped 9 bases from V and 7 bases from J, with 12 bases between. The CDR3 bases are TGTGCCACCGAGGGGTTTGGGAATGAGCAGTTCTTC. Translated, it gives CATEGFGNEQFF.

This chain links TRBV29-1 with TRBJ1-2; D perhaps matches TRBD1 (5 bases). The germline V and J ends were trimmed by 7 bases and 4 bases, with 16 bases remaining between them. CDR3 length: 13 amino acids. Looked up from germline, CDR1 is SQVTM and CDR2 is ANQGSEA. CDR3 residues: CSADPGASYGYTF. CDR3 DNA sequence: TGCAGCGCTGACCCCGGGGCTTCCTATGGCTACACCTTC.

The chain joins TRBV30 to TRBJ1-1; no firm D call. The CDR3 contains 14 residues. CDR1 is GTSNPN, CDR2 SVGIG, per germline (reference sequence). V lost 0 bases to trimming and J lost 1 base, with 9 bases between them. CDR3: CAWSVPRWNTEAFF. The CDR3 DNA is TGTGCCTGGAGTGTCCCCCGGTGGAACACTGAAGCTTTCTTT.